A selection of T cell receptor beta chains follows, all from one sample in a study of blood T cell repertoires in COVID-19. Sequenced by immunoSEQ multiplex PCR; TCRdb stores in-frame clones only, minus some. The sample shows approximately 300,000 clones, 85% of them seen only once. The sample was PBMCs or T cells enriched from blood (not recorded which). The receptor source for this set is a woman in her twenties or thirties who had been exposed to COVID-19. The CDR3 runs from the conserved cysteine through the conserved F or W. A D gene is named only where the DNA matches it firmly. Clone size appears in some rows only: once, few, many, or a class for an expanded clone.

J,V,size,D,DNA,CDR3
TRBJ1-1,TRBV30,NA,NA,TGTGCCTGGGAATTCTCGGCGACAGCAATGAACACTGAAGCTTTCTTT,CAWEFSATAMNTEAFF
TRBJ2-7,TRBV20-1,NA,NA,TGCAGTGCCGTTCAGGTGAACGAGCAGTACTTC,CSAVQVNEQYF
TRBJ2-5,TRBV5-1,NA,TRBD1,TGCGCCAGCAGCTCTGCGACAGGGGGGTTTGGAGAGACCCAGTACTTC,CASSSATGGFGETQYF
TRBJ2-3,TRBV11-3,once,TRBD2,TGTGCCAGCAGCTCGCGGACTAGAGGCACAGATACGCAGTATTTT,CASSSRTRGTDTQYF
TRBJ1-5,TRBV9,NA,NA,TGTGCCAGCAGCGTAGGCAGGGATCAGCCCCAGCATTTT,CASSVGRDQPQHF
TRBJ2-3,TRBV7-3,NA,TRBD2,TGTGCCAGCAGCACCCGGACTAGCGGGGTGGATACGCAGTATTTT,CASSTRTSGVDTQYF
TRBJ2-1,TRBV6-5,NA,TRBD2,TGTGCCAGCACCACCCGGGGGGATGAGCAGTTCTTC,CASTTRGDEQFF
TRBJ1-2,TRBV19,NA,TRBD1,TGTGCCAGTAGCCGCGACAGGGCCTATGGCTACACCTTC,CASSRDRAYGYTF
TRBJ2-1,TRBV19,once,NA,TGTGCCAGTAGCCAAGAGCAGGGGGGTGAGCAGTTCTTC,CASSQEQGGEQFF
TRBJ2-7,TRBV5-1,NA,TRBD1,TGCGCCAGCAGCCAAGGGACAGGGGACTACGAGCAGTACTTC,CASSQGTGDYEQYF
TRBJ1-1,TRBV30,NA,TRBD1,TGTGCCTGGACCCCACAGGGGTGGAACACTGAAGCTTTCTTT,CAWTPQGWNTEAFF
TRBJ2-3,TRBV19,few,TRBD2,TGTGCCAGTAGTACGGGACTAGCTAGCACAGATACGCAGTATTTT,CASSTGLASTDTQYF
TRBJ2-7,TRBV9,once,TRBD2,TGTGCCAGCAGCTTAGCGGGAGAAACCCCCTACGAGCAGTACTTC,CASSLAGETPYEQYF
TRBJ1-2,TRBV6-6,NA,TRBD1,TGTGCCAGCAGTTTTTCAGGGGGTCCCGACTACACCTTC,CASSFSGGPDYTF
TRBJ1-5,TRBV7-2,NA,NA,TGTGCCAGCAGCTCACAGGTAAATCAGCCCCAGCATTTT,CASSSQVNQPQHF
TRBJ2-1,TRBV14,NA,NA,TGTGCCAGCAGCCTTAGAGAGGGTGAGCAGTTCTTC,CASSLREGEQFF
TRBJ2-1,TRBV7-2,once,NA,TGTGCCAGCAGCTTATCAGGGGACGAGCAGTTCTTC,CASSLSGDEQFF
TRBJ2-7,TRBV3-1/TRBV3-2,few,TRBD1,TGTGCCAGCAGCCAAGGGGACAGGGGGTCCACCTACGAGCAGTACTTC,CASSQGDRGSTYEQYF
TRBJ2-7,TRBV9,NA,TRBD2,TGTGCCAGCAGCGTACGGGCTAGCGGGAGCGGCGAGCAGTACTTC,CASSVRASGSGEQYF
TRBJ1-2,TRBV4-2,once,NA,TGTGCCAGCAGCCAAGTAGACAGGAACTATGGCTACACCTTC,CASSQVDRNYGYTF
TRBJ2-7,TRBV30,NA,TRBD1,TGTGCCTGGGACAGGGGTGGGCGCGCCTACGAGCAGTACTTC,CAWDRGGRAYEQYF
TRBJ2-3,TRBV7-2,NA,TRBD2,TGTGCCAGCAGCTTAAGTGCGGGAGGGGCAGATACGCAGTATTTT,CASSLSAGGADTQYF
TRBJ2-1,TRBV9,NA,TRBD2,TGTGCCAGCAGCGTAGGGGGGCTAGCGGGAATACTAAATGAGCAGTTCTTC,CASSVGGLAGILNEQFF
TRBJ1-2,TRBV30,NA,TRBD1,TGTGCCTGGAGTGCCCAGGGGGTTGGCTACACCTTC,CAWSAQGVGYTF
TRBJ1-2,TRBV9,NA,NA,TGTGCCAGCAGCTTATTTCTGACAGGTTCTAACTATGGCTACACCTTC,CASSLFLTGSNYGYTF
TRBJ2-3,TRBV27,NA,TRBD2,TGTGCCAGCGGTTTCCGACTAGCGGGACCGGCGGATACGCAGTATTTT,CASGFRLAGPADTQYF
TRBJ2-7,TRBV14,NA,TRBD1,TGTGCCAGCAGCCAAGCCTCGACAGGGGCAGGCGAGCAGTACTTC,CASSQASTGAGEQYF
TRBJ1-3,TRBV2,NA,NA,TGTGCCAGCAGTGAAAATACCCTACCCGAAAATCCTGGAAACACCATATATTTT,CASSENTLPENPGNTIYF
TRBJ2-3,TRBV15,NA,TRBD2,TGTGCCACCAGCCCCTCTAGGCTAGCGGGAGGAGATACGCAGTATTTT,CATSPSRLAGGDTQYF
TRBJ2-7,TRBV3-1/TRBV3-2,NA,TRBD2,TGTGCCAGCAGCCAAGGGGCGGGAGCGGGCGAGCAGTACTTC,CASSQGAGAGEQYF
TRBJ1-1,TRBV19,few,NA,TGTGCCAGTAGTATACTTCAGGGAGGGGTTTTGAACACTGAAGCTTTCTTT,CASSILQGGVLNTEAFF
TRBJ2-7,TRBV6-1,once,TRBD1,TGTGCCAGCAGTGATGACTTCCCGGACAGGGAAGTCTTC,CASSDDFPDREVF
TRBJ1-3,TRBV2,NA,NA,TGTGCCAGCATCTGGGCATTTGGAAACACCATATATTTT,CASIWAFGNTIYF
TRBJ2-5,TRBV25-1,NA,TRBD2,TGTGCCAGCAGTGAATATGTGGGGGGGGACCAAGAGACCCAGTACTTC,CASSEYVGGDQETQYF
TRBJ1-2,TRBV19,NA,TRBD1,TGTGCCAGTAGTAGTAGACAGGGAGATGGCTACACCTTC,CASSSRQGDGYTF
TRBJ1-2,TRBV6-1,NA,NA,TGTGCCAGCAGTGAGCCGGGTCGAGGTAACTATGGCTACACCTTC,CASSEPGRGNYGYTF
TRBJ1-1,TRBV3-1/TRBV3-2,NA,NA,TGTGCCAGCAGCCAAGATCCAATGAACAGCCCTCGTGGAGCTTTCTTT,CASSQDPMNSPRGAFF
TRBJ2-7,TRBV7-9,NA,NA,TGTGCCAGCAGCCCCTTTTTTCAGGAAGCCTACGAGCAGTACTTC,CASSPFFQEAYEQYF
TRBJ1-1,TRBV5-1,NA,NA,TGCGCCAGCAGCGAGAATACAGGGCTTGAAGCTTTCTTT,CASSENTGLEAFF
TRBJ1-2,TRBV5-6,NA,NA,TGTGCCAGCAGCCGTTGGGGGGTTGAGGGCTACACCTTC,CASSRWGVEGYTF
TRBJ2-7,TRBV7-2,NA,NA,TGTGCCAGCAGCTACCGCCACGGCGGGACGACCTACGAGCAGTACTTC,CASSYRHGGTTYEQYF
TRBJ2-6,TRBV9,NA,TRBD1,TGTGCCAGCAGCGCCGAACCCAAACCGGGACAGGGACGCTCTGGGGCCAACGTCCTGACTTTC,CASSAEPKPGQGRSGANVLTF
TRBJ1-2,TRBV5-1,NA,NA,TGCGCCAGCAGCTATGACTCGAGTTACGGATCCTATGGCTACACCTTC,CASSYDSSYGSYGYTF
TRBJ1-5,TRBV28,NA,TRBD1,TGTGCCAGCAGTTTGCACACAGGGGGGAATCAGCCCCAGCATTTT,CASSLHTGGNQPQHF
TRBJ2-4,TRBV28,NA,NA,TGTGCCAGCAGGAGACTCGACGGGACATTGTACTTC,CASRRLDGTLYF
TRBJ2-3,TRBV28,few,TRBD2,TGTGCCAGCAGTTTATCGGAAGCGGGAGCGGTAGATACGCAGTATTTT,CASSLSEAGAVDTQYF
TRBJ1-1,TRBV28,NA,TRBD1,TGTGCCAGCAGTTTAAGGGTAAGACAGGGCAACACTGAAGCTTTCTTT,CASSLRVRQGNTEAFF
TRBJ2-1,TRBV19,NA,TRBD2,TGTGCCACTAGGGGTAGCGGGACCTACAATGAGCAGTTCTTC,CATRGSGTYNEQFF
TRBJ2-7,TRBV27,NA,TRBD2,TGTGCCAGCAGTTTAGAACTAGCGGGAGGCTACGAGCAGTACTTC,CASSLELAGGYEQYF
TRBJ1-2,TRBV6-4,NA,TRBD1,TGTGCCAGCAGTAGCGAGGCAGGGGGCGCGGGAGGCTACACCTTC,CASSSEAGGAGGYTF
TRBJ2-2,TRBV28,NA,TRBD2,TGTGCCAGCAGAACTAGCGGGGGTACCCGGGAGCTGTTTTTT,CASRTSGGTRELFF
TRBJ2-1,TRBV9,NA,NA,TGTGCCAGCAGCCCCCGGACTGGAGAGATGAATGAGCAGTTCTTC,CASSPRTGEMNEQFF
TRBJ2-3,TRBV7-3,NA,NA,TGTGCCACCTCGAGGCTACCCACAGATACGCAGTATTTT,CATSRLPTDTQYF
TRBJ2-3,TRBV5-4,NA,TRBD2,TGTGCCAGCAGCTTGACTAGCGGGAGCACAGATACGCAGTATTTT,CASSLTSGSTDTQYF
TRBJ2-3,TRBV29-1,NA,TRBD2,TGCAGCGTTGTCTTGCGGGAGGGTGCAGATACGCAGTATTTT,CSVVLREGADTQYF
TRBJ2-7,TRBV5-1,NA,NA,TGCGCCAGCAGCTTGGCCCAGGGCTCCTACGAGCAGTACTTC,CASSLAQGSYEQYF
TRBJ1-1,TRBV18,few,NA,TGTGCCAGCTCACCCCAGGGGCTGGGCACTGAAGCTTTCTTT,CASSPQGLGTEAFF